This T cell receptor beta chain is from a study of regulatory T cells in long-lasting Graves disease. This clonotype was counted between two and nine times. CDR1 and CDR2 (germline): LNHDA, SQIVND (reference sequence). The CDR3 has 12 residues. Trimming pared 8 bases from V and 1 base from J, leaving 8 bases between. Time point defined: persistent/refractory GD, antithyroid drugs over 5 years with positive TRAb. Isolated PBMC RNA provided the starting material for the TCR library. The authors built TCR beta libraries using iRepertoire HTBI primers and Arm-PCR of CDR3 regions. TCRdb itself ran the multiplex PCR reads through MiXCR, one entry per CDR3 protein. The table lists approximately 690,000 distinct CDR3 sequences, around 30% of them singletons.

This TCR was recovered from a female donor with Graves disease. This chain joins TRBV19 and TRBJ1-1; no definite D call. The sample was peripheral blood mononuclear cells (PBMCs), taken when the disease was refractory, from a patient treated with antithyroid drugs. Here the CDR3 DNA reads TGTGCCAGTCTTAGCGGGAACACTGAAGCTTTCTTT. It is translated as CASLSGNTEAFF.